The 2 T cell receptor beta chains listed next were all sequenced from one sample in a study of long-term antiretroviral therapy in people with HIV. The authors ran the immunoSEQ assay, v3.0, at survey level. The assay was immunoSEQ multiplex PCR, and TCRdb's table has in-frame clones only and misses some. Counted here are roughly 38,000 clones, 75% to 85% occurring once; the ten biggest clones make up around 5.5%. This specimen consisted of unsorted PBMCs, obtained 3.4 years after starting antiretroviral therapy. Every receptor here comes from a man in his thirties or forties with HIV.

This chain links TRBV6-1 with TRBJ2-6, with a tentative D call TRBD2 (5 bases). In germline, CDR1 is MNHNS, CDR2 SASEGT. This CDR3 has 18 amino acids. V lost 0 bases and J 3 bases, leaving 15 bases between the germline ends. Here the CDR3 DNA reads TGTGCCAGCAGTGAAGCGCTGGTGGTAGGGAGTGGGGCCAACGTCCTGACTTTC. It yields the protein CASSEALVVGSGANVLTF.

In nucleotides, the CDR3 is TGTGCCAGCAGCACCCGGACACATCAGGAGCAGTACTTC. Translated: CASSTRTHQEQYF. V and J are TRBV11-2 and TRBJ2-7, with D possibly TRBD1 on 5 matching bases. Germline V lookup: CDR1 SGHAT, CDR2 FQNNGV. Trimming stripped 5 bases from V and 7 bases from J, with 15 bases between. The CDR3 runs 13 residues.